The 25 T cell receptor beta chains in this list originate from one sample, sequenced in a study of T cells in Graves' hyperthyroidism and ophthalmopathy. RNA transcripts served as the template for amplifying TCR beta CDR3 regions. When the TCR CDR3 underwent first-round RT-PCR, the HTBI primer set was used. MiXCR was run by TCRdb on the multiplex PCR reads, yielding one entry per CDR3 protein. Here the sample spans around 520,000 distinct CDR3 sequences, around an eighth being singletons. Sequenced sample: blood. The receptor source for this set is a woman aged 18-29 years with Graves' hyperthyroidism.

On this clonotype: A much larger clonotype is one base distant, so this may be a read error. The V call is TRBV11-3, the J call TRBJ2-2; a possible D gene is TRBD1 (6 bases). With 5 bases removed from V and 1 base from J, the gap between germline ends came to 11 bases. Per the germline V gene, CDR1 is SGHNT and CDR2 is YENEEA. The CDR3 extends over 15 amino acids. CDR3 residues: CASSREGGNTGELFF. CDR3 DNA sequence: TGTGCCAGCAGCAGAGAAGGGGGGAACACCGGGGAGCTGTTTTTT.

In the case of this clonotype: Given a much more abundant clone one base away, this may be a read error. Written as DNA, the CDR3 is TGTGCCAGCAGCTTGGGGACAGGGAGGGACTATAGCTACACCTTC. It translates to CASSLGTGRDYSYTF. This rearrangement joins TRBV5-6 to TRBJ1-2, with TRBD1 matching over 8 bases. This CDR3 is 15 amino acids long. Germline V gives CDR1 SGHDT, CDR2 YYEEEE. The complete variable domain, with remaining parts taken from reference TRBV5-6 and TRBJ1-2, reads DAGVTQSPTHLIKTRGQQVTLRCSPKSGHDTVSWYQQALGQGPQFIFQYYEEEERQRGNFPDRFSGHQFPNYSSELNVNALLLGDSALYLCASSLGTGRDYSYTFGSGTRLTVV.

Of note for this clonotype: A much bigger clone sits one base away, suggesting this may be a read error. V is TRBV2 and J is TRBJ1-1; 7 bases fit TRBD1. The germline V gene has CDR1 SNHLY and CDR2 FYNNEI. The CDR3 runs to 13 residues. J gave up 1 base and V 6 bases, and 2 bases lay outside the gene matches. The CDR3 sequence is CASRGQRNTEAFF. Here the CDR3 DNA reads TGTGCCAGCAGGGGACAGCGGAACACTGAAGCTTTCTTT.

This chain joins TRBV7-9 and TRBJ2-7; 15 nucleotides match TRBD2. The germline CDR1 and CDR2 sequences are SEHNR and FQNEAQ (reference sequence). Trimming removed 5 bases from V and 7 bases from J; junction bases left unmatched: 6. CDR3 length equals 15 residues. The CDR3 here is CASSPGTSGRLEQYV. For the CDR3, the DNA is TGTGCCAGCAGCCCAGGGACTAGCGGGAGGTTGGAGCAGTACGTC.

This clonotype was detected ten times or more. This chain joins TRBV28 and TRBJ1-6; D might be TRBD1 (5 bases). The germline gives CDR1 MDHEN, CDR2 SYDVKM. V was shortened by 2 bases and J by 10 bases, with 15 bases between the two germline ends. The length of the CDR3 is 15 residues. The DNA for the CDR3 is TGTGCCAGCAGTTTAGGGGACCGGCGGGGCTCACCCCTCCACTTT. Protein: CASSLGDRRGSPLHF. The full variable domain, completed using reference TRBV28 and TRBJ1-6, is DVKVTQSSRYLVKRTGEKVFLECVQDMDHENMFWYRQDPGLGLRLIYFSYDVKMKEKGDIPEGYSVSREKKERFSLILESASTNQTSMYLCASSLGDRRGSPLHFGNGTRLTVT.

This clonotype was found many times. This rearrangement joins TRBV3-1 to TRBJ2-1; 11 bases match TRBD2. Germline lookup yields CDR1 LGHDT and CDR2 YNNKEL (reference sequence). The V gene end was trimmed by 4 bases and the J gene end by 14 bases; junction bases not matched to a gene: 13. The CDR3 is 15 residues long. The CDR3 reads CASSLTSGGGGGEFF. The CDR3 DNA reads TGTGCCAGCAGCCTAACTAGCGGGGGTGGGGGAGGTGAGTTCTTC.

The V and J genes are TRBV11-3 and TRBJ2-1; possible D gene TRBD2, 6 bases. In germline, CDR1 is SGHNT, CDR2 YENEEA. The CDR3 extends over 20 amino acids. Trimming stripped 1 base from V and 4 bases from J, with 26 bases between. The CDR3 nucleotides are TGTGCCAGCAGCTTAGTGTTTTCTTACTGGGGACTGGGGTATTACAATGAGCAGTTCTTC. Protein product: CASSLVFSYWGLGYYNEQFF.

This clonotype was found many times. This chain joins TRBV12-3 or TRBV12-4 and TRBJ1-2; D might be TRBD1 (5 bases). Trimming took off 3 bases at V and 3 bases at J, with 8 bases between the two ends. This CDR3 contains 13 residues. CDR3 sequence: CASSFRGDYGYTF. Here the CDR3 DNA reads TGTGCCAGCAGTTTCCGAGGGGACTATGGCTACACCTTC.

This clonotype was found many times. CDR3 loop: CASSPPGQGRRETQYF. CDR3 bases: TGTGCCAGCAGCCCTCCGGGACAGGGGAGAAGGGAGACCCAGTACTTC. V is TRBV6-5 and J is TRBJ2-5; 10 bases agree with TRBD1. CDR1 and CDR2 from the germline V gene are MNHEY and SVGAGI. V shed 6 bases and J 5 bases; nucleotides not matched to a gene: 12. The CDR3 runs 16 residues.

In its sample, this clonotype was seen many times. V is TRBV27 and J is TRBJ2-7; TRBD2 matches at 7 bases. This CDR3 has 13 amino acids. Germline lookup yields CDR1 MNHEY and CDR2 SMNVEV (reference sequence). After removal of 5 bases from V and 4 bases from J, the junction contained 5 bases not matched to a gene. In nucleotides, the CDR3 is TGTGCCAGCAGTCCTCGGGGGGAATACGAGCAGTACGTC. The encoded protein is CASSPRGEYEQYV.

This clonotype has a count of ten or more. The CDR3 region is CASSPDRVANTEAFF. The CDR3, as DNA: TGCGCCAGCAGCCCGGACCGGGTGGCGAACACTGAAGCTTTCTTT. The chain combines TRBV5-1 with TRBJ1-1; D not certain. The CDR3 spans 15 residues. Germline loops: CDR1 SGHRS, CDR2 YFSETQ. Trimming took off 4 bases at V and 1 base at J, with 14 bases between the two ends.

The table lists this clonotype with many counts. V gene TRBV5-1 combines with J gene TRBJ2-7; 12 bases match TRBD2. CDR3 length equals 16 residues. Germline-derived CDR1 and CDR2 are SGHRS and YFSETQ. The trim removed 0 bases at V and 2 bases at J, leaving 3 bases unmatched. Written as DNA, the CDR3 is TGCGCCAGCAGCTTGGGGACTAGCGGGAACACCTACGAGCAGTACTTC. It is translated as CASSLGTSGNTYEQYF.

This clonotype was seen at least ten times. The chain couples TRBV2 to TRBJ1-5; D unresolved. Germline V gene sequence: CDR1 SNHLY, CDR2 FYNNEI. The CDR3 contains 15 residues. V gave up 6 bases and J gave up 2 bases, with 14 bases separating them. The CDR3 spells CASRGIVEGNQPQHF. The CDR3 nucleotides are TGTGCCAGCAGAGGGATCGTGGAAGGCAATCAGCCCCAGCATTTT.

This clonotype has more than one count but fewer than ten. Given a much more abundant clone one base away, this may be a read error. This chain joins TRBV3-1 and TRBJ2-4; D not certain. The V end was cut by 1 base, the J end by 6 bases, with 16 bases between. Germline-derived CDR1 and CDR2 are LGHDT and YNNKEL (reference sequence). The CDR3 spans 16 residues. CDR3 DNA sequence: TGTGCCAGCAGCCAAGGCATGTCAGGTTATGGAAACATTCAGTACTTC. Residues: CASSQGMSGYGNIQYF.

This clonotype appeared a few times. The chain has TRBV6-1 and TRBJ2-1; the D gene is possibly TRBD2 (5 bases). Germline V CDR1 and CDR2: MNHNS, SASEGT. With 10 bases removed from V and 0 bases from J, the gap between germline ends came to 16 bases. The CDR3 is made up of 15 amino acids. The CDR3: CATQVTSISYNEQFF. DNA of the CDR3: TGTGCCACCCAAGTAACTAGTATCTCCTACAATGAGCAGTTCTTC.

The sample holds many counts of this clonotype. The chain carries TRBV20-1 and TRBJ2-3; D assignment may be TRBD1 or TRBD2 (6 bases each). CDR1 and CDR2 from the germline V gene are DFQATT and SNEGSKA (reference sequence). The CDR3 length is 14 residues. The V end lost 0 bases, the J end lost 11 bases, and 18 bases lay between the germline ends. The CDR3 loop reads CSARDQRASRGQYF. The DNA of the CDR3 is TGCAGTGCTAGAGACCAGCGGGCGTCCAGGGGGCAGTATTTT.

The chain carries TRBV7-9 and TRBJ1-1; 9 bases align to TRBD1. Germline CDR1 and CDR2: SEHNR and FQNEAQ (reference sequence). The V segment lost 4 bases and the J segment 7 bases; nucleotides outside the gene matches: 4. The CDR3 consists of 13 residues. The CDR3 nucleotides read TGTGCCAGCAGCTCTCGACAGGGGGTTGAAGCTTTCTTT. It codes for CASSSRQGVEAFF.

This rearrangement joins TRBV12-5 to TRBJ2-7; 8 nucleotides line up with TRBD2. With V trimmed by 3 bases and J by 7 bases, 11 bases remained unmatched. CDR3 length: 15 residues. Germline V lookup: CDR1 LGHNT, CDR2 FRNRAP. The chain's CDR3 is CASGLLADPSSEQYF. CDR3 coding DNA: TGTGCTAGTGGTTTACTAGCGGACCCCTCGTCGGAGCAGTACTTC.

This clonotype was recorded many times. The chain is built from TRBV12-3 or TRBV12-4 and TRBJ2-5; the D gene is possibly TRBD1 (5 bases). CDR3 length equals 15 residues. Trimming shortened V by 7 bases and J by 5 bases, and 20 bases separated the two germline ends. The CDR3 bases are TGTGCCAGCACCATCACGGCAGGGTTGGTGGAGACCCAGTACTTC. It encodes CASTITAGLVETQYF.

This rearrangement joins TRBV6-2 or TRBV6-3 to TRBJ2-6; D is perhaps TRBD1 (6 bases). CDR3 size: 17 residues. V shed 5 bases and J shed 3 bases, with 17 bases lying between them. Germline loops: CDR1 MNHEY, CDR2 SVGEGT. This CDR3 reads CASSPLGTPVGANVLTF. In nucleotides, the CDR3 is TGTGCCAGCAGTCCCCTCGGGACACCAGTTGGGGCCAACGTCCTGACTTTC.

This clonotype has a handful of counts. V gene TRBV6-1 combines with J gene TRBJ2-7; TRBD2 matches 10 bases. Trimming at V came to 4 bases and at J to 2 bases, leaving 8 bases not matched to a gene. This CDR3 region has 16 residues. Per germline, CDR1 MNHNS and CDR2 SASEGT. CDR3 bases: TGTGCCAGCAGTGCCCCTAGCGGGAGAGAGGCCTACGAGCAGTACGTC. This sequence encodes CASSAPSGREAYEQYV.

This clonotype was observed many times. The V and J genes are TRBV28 and TRBJ2-5; the match to TRBD2 covers 9 bases. J lost 3 bases, V lost 1 base, and 3 bases had no gene match. Germline-derived CDR1 and CDR2 are MDHEN and SYDVKM. This CDR3 contains 15 residues. The CDR3 DNA reads TGTGCCAGCAGTTTATTGGTAGCGGGAGAAGAGACCCAGTACTTC. This sequence encodes CASSLLVAGEETQYF.

The V and J genes are TRBV29-1 and TRBJ2-7, with TRBD1 matching over 10 bases. Germline V gene sequence: CDR1 SQVTM, CDR2 ANQGSEA. The V gene end was trimmed by 0 bases and the J gene end by 0 bases; junction bases not matched to a gene: 8. This CDR3 has 17 amino acids. The CDR3 here is CSVEDRGGQGTSYEQYF. The CDR3 coding sequence is TGCAGCGTTGAAGATCGGGGGGGACAGGGGACCTCCTACGAGCAGTACTTC.

At least ten counts were recorded for this clonotype. V and J are TRBV19 and TRBJ2-1; 7 nucleotides agree with TRBD1. CDR1 LNHDA and CDR2 SQIVND come from the germline V gene (reference sequence). J gave up 1 base and V 7 bases, and 7 bases lay outside the gene matches. The CDR3 is 15 residues long. CDR3: CASTRTGVSYNEQFF. The CDR3 bases are TGTGCCAGTACCCGTACAGGGGTGTCCTACAATGAGCAGTTCTTC.

This clonotype was detected many times. The rearrangement joins TRBV19 to TRBJ1-5, with unresolved D. Trimming took 4 bases from V and 2 from J, leaving 15 bases between them. Germline V gene lookup returns CDR1 LNHDA and CDR2 SQIVND (reference sequence). The CDR3 has 16 amino acids. CDR3: CASSTRHGEGNQPQHF. The CDR3 nucleotides are TGTGCCAGTAGTACCCGACACGGGGAAGGCAATCAGCCCCAGCATTTT.